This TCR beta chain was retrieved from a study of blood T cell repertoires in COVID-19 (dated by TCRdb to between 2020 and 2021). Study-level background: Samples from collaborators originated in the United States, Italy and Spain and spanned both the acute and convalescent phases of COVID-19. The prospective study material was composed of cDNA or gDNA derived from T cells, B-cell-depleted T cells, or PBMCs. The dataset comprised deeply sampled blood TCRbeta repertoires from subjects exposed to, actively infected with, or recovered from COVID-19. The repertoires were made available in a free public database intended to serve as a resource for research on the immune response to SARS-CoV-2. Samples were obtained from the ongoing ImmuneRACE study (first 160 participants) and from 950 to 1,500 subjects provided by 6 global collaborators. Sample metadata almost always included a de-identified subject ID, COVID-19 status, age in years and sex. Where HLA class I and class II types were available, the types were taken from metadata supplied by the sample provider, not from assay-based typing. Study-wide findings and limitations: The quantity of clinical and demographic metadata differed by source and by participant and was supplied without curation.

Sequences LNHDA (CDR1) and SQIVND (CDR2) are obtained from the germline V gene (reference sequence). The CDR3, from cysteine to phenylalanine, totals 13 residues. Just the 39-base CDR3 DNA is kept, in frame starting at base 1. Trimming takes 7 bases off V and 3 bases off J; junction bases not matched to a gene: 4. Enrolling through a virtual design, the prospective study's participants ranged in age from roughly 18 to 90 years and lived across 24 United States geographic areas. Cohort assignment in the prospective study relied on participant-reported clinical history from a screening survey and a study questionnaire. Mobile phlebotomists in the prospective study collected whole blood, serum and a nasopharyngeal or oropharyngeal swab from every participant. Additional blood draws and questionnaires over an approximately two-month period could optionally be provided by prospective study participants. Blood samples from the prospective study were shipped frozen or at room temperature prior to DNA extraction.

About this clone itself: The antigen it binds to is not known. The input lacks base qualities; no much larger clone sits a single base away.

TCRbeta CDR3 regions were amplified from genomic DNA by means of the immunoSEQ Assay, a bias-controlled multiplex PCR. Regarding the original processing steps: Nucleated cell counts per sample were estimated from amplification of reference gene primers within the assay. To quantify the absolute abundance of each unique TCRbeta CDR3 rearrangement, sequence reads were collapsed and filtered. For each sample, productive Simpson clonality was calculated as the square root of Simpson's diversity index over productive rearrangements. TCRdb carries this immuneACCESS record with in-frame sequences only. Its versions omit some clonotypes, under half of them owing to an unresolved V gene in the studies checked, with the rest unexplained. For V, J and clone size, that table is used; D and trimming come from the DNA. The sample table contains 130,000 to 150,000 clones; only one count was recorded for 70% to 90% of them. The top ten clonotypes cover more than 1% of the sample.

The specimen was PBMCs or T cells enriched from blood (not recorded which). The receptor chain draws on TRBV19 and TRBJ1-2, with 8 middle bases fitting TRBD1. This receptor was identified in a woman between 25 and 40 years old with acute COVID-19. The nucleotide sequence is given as TGTGCCAGTACTATGACAGGGGACTATGGCTACACCTTC. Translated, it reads CASTMTGDYGYTF.